This TCR beta chain was captured by sequencing in a study of a mutant IDH1 vaccine in newly diagnosed glioma. At the level of the study: Treated patients, averaging roughly 40 years, were around 62% male and roughly 38% female.

Noted time point: week 5, during vaccination. Each vaccine dose was 300 ug of mutant IDH1 20-mer peptide, with topical imiquimod. Between the trimmed V and J ends, which lost 6 bases and 7 bases, there was a span of 7 bases. There are 10 residues in the CDR3. The germline V gene has CDR1 DFQATT and CDR2 SNEGSKA (reference sequence). Turning to this clone: The antigen remains unidentified.

Generated by immunoSEQ multiplex PCR, the TCRdb table keeps only in-frame clones and is missing some. The sample shows roughly 11,000 clones, 87% of them seen only once. The sequence was collected from a woman between 40 and 50 years old with glioma. Some clones in this sample may be carry-over from other donors' samples. The chain has TRBV20-1 and TRBJ1-5; D may be TRBD1 (6 bases). The source was PBMCs, collected from a glioma patient whose treatment included an IDH1 peptide vaccine. CDR3 nucleotides: TGCAGTGCCGGGGGCCAGCCCCAGCATTTT. As protein: CSAGGQPQHF.